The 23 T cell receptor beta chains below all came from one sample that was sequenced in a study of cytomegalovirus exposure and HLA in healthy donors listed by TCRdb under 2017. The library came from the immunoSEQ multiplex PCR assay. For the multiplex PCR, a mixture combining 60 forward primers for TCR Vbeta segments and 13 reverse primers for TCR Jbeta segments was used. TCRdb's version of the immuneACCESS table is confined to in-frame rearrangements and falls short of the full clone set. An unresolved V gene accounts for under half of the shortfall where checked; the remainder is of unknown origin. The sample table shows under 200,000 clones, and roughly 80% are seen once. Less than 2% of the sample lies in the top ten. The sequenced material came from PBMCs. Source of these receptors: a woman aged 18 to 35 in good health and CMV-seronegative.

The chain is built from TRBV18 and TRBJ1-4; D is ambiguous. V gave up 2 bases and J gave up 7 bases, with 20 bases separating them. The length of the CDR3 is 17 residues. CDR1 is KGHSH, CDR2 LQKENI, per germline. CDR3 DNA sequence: TGTGCCAGCTCACCAACCCTTGGGTCCGAGTTAGCTGAAAAACTGTTTTTT. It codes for CASSPTLGSELAEKLFF. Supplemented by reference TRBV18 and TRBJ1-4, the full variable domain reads NAGVMQNPRHLVRRRGQEARLRCSPMKGHSHVYWYRQLPEEGLKFMVYLQKENIIDESGMPKERFSAEFPKEGPSILRIQQVVRGDSAAYFCASSPTLGSELAEKLFFGSGTQLSVL.

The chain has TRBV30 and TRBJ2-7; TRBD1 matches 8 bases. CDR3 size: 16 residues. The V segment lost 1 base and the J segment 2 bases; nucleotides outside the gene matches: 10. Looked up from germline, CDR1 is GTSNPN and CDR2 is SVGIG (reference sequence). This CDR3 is CAWSERRGQAPYEQYV. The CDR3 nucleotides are TGTGCCTGGAGTGAACGCAGGGGGCAGGCTCCCTACGAGCAGTACGTC.

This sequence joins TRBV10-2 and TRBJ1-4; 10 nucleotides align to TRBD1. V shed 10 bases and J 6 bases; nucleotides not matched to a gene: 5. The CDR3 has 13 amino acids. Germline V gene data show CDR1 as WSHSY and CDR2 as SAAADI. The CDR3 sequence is CATRDRGYEKLFF. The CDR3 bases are TGCGCCACCCGGGACAGGGGATATGAAAAACTGTTTTTT.

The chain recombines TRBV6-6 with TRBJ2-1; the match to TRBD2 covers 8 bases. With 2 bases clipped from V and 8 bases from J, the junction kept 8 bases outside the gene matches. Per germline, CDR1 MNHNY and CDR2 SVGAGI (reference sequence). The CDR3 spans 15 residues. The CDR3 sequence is CASSYIVASGHEQFF. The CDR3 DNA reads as TGTGCCAGCAGTTACATAGTCGCTAGCGGGCATGAGCAGTTCTTC.

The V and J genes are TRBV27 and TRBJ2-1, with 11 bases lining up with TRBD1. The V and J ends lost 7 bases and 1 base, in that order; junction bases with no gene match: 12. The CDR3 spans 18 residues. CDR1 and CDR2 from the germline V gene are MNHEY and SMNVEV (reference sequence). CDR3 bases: TGTGCCAGCACCGAAAGTACTGGGACAGGGGGTTCCTACAATGAGCAGTTCTTC. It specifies CASTESTGTGGSYNEQFF.

CDR3 sequence reads: CASSGGVFEMAGANVLTF. The DNA of the CDR3 is TGTGCCAGCAGTGGGGGGGTTTTTGAGATGGCTGGGGCCAACGTCCTGACTTTC. The V and J genes are TRBV6-1 and TRBJ2-6; tentatively, D is TRBD2 (6 bases). The CDR3 contains 18 residues. Germline CDR1 reads MNHNS; CDR2 reads SASEGT. Deletions cut 4 bases from V and 2 bases from J, with 18 bases between.

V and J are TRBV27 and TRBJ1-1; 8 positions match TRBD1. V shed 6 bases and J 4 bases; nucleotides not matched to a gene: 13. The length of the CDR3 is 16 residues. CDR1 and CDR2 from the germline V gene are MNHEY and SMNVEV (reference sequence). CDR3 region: CASSRGSTGGGTEAFF. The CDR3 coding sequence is TGTGCCAGCAGCCGAGGGTCCACAGGGGGGGGCACTGAAGCTTTCTTT.

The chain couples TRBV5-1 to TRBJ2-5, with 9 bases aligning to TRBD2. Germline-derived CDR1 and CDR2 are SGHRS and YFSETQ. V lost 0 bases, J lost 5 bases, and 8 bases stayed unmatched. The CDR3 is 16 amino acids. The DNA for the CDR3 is TGCGCCAGCAGCTTGGGGGGTAGCGGGAGCGTGGAGACCCAGTACTTC. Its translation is CASSLGGSGSVETQYF.

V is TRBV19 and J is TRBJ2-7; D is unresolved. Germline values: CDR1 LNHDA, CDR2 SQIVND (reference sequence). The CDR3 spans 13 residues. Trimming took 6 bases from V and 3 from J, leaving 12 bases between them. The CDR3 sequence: CASRPGPDYEQYF. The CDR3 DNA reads TGTGCCAGTAGACCGGGTCCGGACTACGAGCAGTACTTC.

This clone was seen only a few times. The CDR3: CASSPGTSGTDTQYF. The CDR3, as DNA: TGTGCCAGCAGCCCCGGGACTAGCGGCACAGATACGCAGTATTTT. The gene calls are TRBV4-2 and TRBJ2-3; 10 bases match TRBD2. After removal of 4 bases from V and 1 base from J, the junction contained 2 bases not matched to a gene. The CDR3 has 15 residues. CDR1 is LGHNA and CDR2 is YNFKEQ in the germline V gene.

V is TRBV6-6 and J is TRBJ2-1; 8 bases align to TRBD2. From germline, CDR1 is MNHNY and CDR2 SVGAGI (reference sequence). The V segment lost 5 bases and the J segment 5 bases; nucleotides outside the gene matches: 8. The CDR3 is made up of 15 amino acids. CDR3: CASSTGGGRDNEQFF. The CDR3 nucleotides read TGTGCCAGCAGTACCGGGGGGGGGCGCGACAATGAGCAGTTCTTC.

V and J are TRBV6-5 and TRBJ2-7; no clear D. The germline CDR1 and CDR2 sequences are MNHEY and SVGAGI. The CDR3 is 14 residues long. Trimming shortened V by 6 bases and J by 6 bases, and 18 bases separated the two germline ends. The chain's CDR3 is CASRPPLHLGEQYF. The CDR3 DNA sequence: TGTGCCAGCAGACCGCCCCTCCACCTCGGCGAGCAGTACTTC.

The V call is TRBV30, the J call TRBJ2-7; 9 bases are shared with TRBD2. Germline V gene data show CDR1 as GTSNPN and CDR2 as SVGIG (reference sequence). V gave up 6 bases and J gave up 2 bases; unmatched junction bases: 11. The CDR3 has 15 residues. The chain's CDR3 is CACGRAGGLTYEQYF. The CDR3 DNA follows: TGTGCCTGTGGCCGGGCGGGAGGGCTTACCTACGAGCAGTACTTC.

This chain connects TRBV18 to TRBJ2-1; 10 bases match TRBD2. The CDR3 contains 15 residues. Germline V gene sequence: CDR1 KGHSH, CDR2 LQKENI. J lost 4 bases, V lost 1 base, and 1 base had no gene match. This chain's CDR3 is CASSPRTSGYNEQFF. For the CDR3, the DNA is TGTGCCAGCTCACCACGGACTAGCGGATACAATGAGCAGTTCTTC.

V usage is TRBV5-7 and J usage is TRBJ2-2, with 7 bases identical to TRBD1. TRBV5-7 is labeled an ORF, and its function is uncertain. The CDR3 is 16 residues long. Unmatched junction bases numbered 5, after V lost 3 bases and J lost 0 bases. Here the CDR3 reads CASSCRGFANTGELFF. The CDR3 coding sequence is TGTGCCAGCAGCTGCAGGGGGTTCGCGAACACCGGGGAGCTGTTTTTT.

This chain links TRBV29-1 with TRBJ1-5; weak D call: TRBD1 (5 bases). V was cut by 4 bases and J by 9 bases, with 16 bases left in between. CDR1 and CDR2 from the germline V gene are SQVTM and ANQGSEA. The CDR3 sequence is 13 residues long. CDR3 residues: CSVVGSGHLPQHF. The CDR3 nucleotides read TGCAGCGTTGTAGGATCAGGGCATCTGCCCCAGCATTTT.

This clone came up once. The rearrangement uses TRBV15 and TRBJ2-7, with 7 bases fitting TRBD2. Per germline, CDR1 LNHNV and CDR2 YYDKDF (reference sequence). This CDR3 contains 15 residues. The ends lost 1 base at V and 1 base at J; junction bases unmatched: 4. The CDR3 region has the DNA TGTGCCACCAGCAGAGGGCAGGGAGGGTCCTACGAGCAGTACTTC. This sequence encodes CATSRGQGGSYEQYF.

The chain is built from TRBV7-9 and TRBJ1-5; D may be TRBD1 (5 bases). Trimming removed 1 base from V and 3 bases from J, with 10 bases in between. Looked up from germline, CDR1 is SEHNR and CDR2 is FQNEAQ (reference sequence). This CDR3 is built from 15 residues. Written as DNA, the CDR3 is TGTGCCAGCAGCTTAGGTGGGGGACTCAATCAGCCCCAGCATTTT. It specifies CASSLGGGLNQPQHF.

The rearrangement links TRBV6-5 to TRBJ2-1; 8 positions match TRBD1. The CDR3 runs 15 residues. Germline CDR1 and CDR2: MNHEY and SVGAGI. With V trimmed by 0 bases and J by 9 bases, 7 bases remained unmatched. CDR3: CASSYSSSGQGEQFF. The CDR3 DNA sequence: TGTGCCAGCAGTTACTCGAGTAGCGGACAGGGTGAGCAGTTCTTC.

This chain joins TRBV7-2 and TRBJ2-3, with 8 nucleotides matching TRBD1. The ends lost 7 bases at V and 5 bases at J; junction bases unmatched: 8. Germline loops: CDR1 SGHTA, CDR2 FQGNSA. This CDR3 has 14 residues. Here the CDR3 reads CASIPDRALDTQYF. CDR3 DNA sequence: TGTGCCAGCATCCCGGACAGGGCTTTAGATACGCAGTATTTT.

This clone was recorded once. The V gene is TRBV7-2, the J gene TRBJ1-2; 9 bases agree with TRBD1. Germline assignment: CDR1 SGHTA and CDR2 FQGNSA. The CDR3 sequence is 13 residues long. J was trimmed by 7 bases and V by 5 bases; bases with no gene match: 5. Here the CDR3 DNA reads TGTGCCAGCAGCCGGACAGGGGTGCGTGGCTACACCTTC. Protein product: CASSRTGVRGYTF.

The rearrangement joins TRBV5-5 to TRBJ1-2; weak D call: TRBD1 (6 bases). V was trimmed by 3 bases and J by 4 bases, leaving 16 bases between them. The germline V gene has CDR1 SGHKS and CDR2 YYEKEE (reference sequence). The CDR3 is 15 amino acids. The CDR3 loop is CASSSDQGYSYGYTF. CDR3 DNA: TGTGCCAGCAGCTCCGACCAGGGGTATAGCTATGGCTACACCTTC.

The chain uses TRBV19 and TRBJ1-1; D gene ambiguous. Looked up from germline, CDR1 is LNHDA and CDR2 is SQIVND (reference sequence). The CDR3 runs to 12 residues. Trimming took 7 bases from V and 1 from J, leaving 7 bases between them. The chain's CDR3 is CASKSGNTEAFF. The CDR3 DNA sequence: TGTGCCAGTAAGTCAGGGAACACTGAAGCTTTCTTT.